One T cell receptor (beta chain) is described in this entry. Its antigen is unknown. Germline V gene lookup returns CDR1 LGHDT and CDR2 YNNKEL (reference sequence). This CDR3 has 15 amino acids. V lost 4 bases and J lost 4; bases outside the gene matches: 7. TCRdb keeps only in-frame clones here, not all; method: immunoSEQ multiplex PCR. Of 100,000 to 150,000 clones listed, 85% to 90% are singletons. This sample stems from a study of T cell responses to AZD1222 COVID-19 vaccine. Findings and limits, study-wide: The study found Spike-specific TCR breadth and depth rose after two AZD1222 doses. The donors showed a predominance of white British ancestry and of females, with possible underestimation of clonal diversity.

This receptor was identified in an adult who received the AZD1222 COVID-19 vaccine. This chain links TRBV3-1 (or the pseudogene TRBV3-2) with TRBJ2-3, with 8 bases fitting TRBD2. This sample comprised peripheral blood, obtained 28 days after the second AZD1222 dose. The CDR3 region has the DNA TGTGCCAGCAGCCTGCCATTCGGGGGGGCAGATACGCAGTATTTT. This sequence encodes CASSLPFGGADTQYF.